This entry describes one T cell receptor beta chain. One junction end does not reproduce the germline sequence, and a read error may be involved. Within the sample, other DNA sequences also encode this same CDR3. There are 17 residues in the CDR3. Germline V gives CDR1 LNHDA, CDR2 SQIVND (reference sequence). The data belong to a study of shared T cell receptors in the human thymus. This table comes from immunoSEQ multiplex PCR, and its TCRdb copy is limited to in-frame clones, with some not included. Of approximately 730,000 clones in the sample, approximately 85% were seen once. Another study also made use of these data, one on human thymus T cells.

The rearrangement links TRBV19 to TRBJ1-6, with 7 positions matching TRBD1. Material: thymocytes. The TCR comes from a girl under three years old with a congenital heart defect. As DNA, the CDR3 is TGTGCCAGTAGTAATTCGCAGGGGGAAAGATATAATTCCCCCCTCCACTTT. Its protein product is CASSNSQGERYNSPLHF.